This TCR beta chain was obtained from a study of identical twins. CDR3 size: 15 residues. V lost 4 bases, J lost 7 bases, and 7 bases stayed unmatched. Germline CDR1 reads SGHRS; CDR2 reads YFSETQ. Only healthy Caucasians were included as donors. Study results and caveats: Partial confounding of zero-insertion analyses by invariant MAIT and iNKT cells was possible. For out-of-frame beta sequences, excess twin sharing was weaker.

As regards this clonotype: Antigen unknown.

With template switching, a universal primer site was added, and the cDNA carried unique molecular identifiers. MiXCR was run by TCRdb on the 5' RACE reads, yielding one entry per CDR3 protein. The profile shows approximately 630,000 distinct CDR3 sequences, around 7.5% of them singletons. These sequences were also reported in another study, on yellow fever vaccine responses in identical twins.

This sequence was found in a woman aged 18-29 years in good health. The sample taken for sequencing was PBMCs. The chain couples TRBV5-1 to TRBJ1-6; 8 nucleotides agree with TRBD1. In DNA, the CDR3 is TGCGCCAGCAGCGGAGGACAGGGACGAAATTCACCCCTCCACTTT. Translated, it gives CASSGGQGRNSPLHF.